This T cell receptor (beta chain) was sequenced during a study of metastatic and nonmetastatic thyroid tumors. Whole-study results and caveats: Within blood and tumor, benign nodules reportedly had significantly lower TCR beta diversity than malignant thyroid tumors did.

Original methodology: Variation in CDR3 across clinicopathological groups served as the basis for constructing a distant-metastasis classifier in papillary thyroid cancer. With MiXCR, TCRdb called clones anew from the PCR reads. The V and J calls, along with clone size, are taken from TCRdb and not from the paper's own processing. The sample records some 30,000 clones, under 14% being singletons. This clone was detected ten times or more. Its antigen remains unidentified. Germline CDR1 and CDR2: SGHAT and FQNNGV. The CDR3 extends over 16 amino acids. Trimming at V came to 4 bases and at J to 11 bases, leaving 17 bases not matched to a gene. Thyroid surgery had not been preceded by any treatment in any patient.

The chain joins TRBV11-2 to TRBJ1-1; 9 nucleotides agree with TRBD1. This TCR came from a female donor with papillary thyroid cancer or a benign thyroid nodule (not recorded which). Some clones in this sample may be carry-over from other donors' samples. The specimen was blood. The CDR3: CASSSGPDRGNMEAFF. DNA of the CDR3: TGTGCCAGCAGCTCTGGACCGGACAGGGGAAATATGGAGGCTTTCTTT.